The sequence of this T cell receptor beta chain was determined in a study of blood T cell repertoires in COVID-19. Under the authors' procedure: The assay estimated nucleated cells by amplifying reference gene primers. Produced via immunoSEQ multiplex PCR; TCRdb's table is partial and in-frame only. V, J and clone size are taken as reported in that table, and D and trimming were inferred from the DNA itself. Here the sample spans approximately 76,000 clones, about nine tenths being singletons. This clonotype was obtained from an elderly man in a cohort sampled during active COVID-19. The source material was peripheral blood.

CDR3 coding DNA: TGTGCCAGCAGTTACTCCGGACAGCTCGAGCAGTACTTC. This gives the protein CASSYSGQLEQYF. The rearrangement joins TRBV6-5 to TRBJ2-7; perhaps TRBD1 as D (6 bases). Germline V gene sequence: CDR1 MNHEY, CDR2 SVGAGI. There are 13 residues in the CDR3. The V and J ends lost 0 bases and 6 bases respectively, with 9 bases between them.